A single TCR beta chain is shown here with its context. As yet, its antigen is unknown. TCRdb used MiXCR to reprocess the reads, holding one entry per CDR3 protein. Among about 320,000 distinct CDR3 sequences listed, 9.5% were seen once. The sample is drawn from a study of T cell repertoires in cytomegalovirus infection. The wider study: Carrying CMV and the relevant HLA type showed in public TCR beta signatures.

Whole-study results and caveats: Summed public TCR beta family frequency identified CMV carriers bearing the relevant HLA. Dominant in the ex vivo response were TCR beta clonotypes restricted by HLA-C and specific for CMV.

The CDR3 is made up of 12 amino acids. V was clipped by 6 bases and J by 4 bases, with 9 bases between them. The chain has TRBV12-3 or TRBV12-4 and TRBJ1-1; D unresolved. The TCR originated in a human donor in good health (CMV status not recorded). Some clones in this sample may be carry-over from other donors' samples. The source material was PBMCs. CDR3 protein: CASRRDFTEAFF. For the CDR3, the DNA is TGTGCCAGCAGGAGGGATTTCACTGAAGCTTTCTTT.